The clone carrying this T cell receptor beta chain showed up many times. Its antigen is not known. Axillary draining lymph nodes of breast cancer patients supplied the node samples. The data stem from a study of breast tumors, draining lymph nodes, adjacent tissues. Study-wide results and caveats: Tumors had less TCR diversity than lymph nodes, more than nontumor tissue. That most tumor T cells come from lymph nodes remained unproven. Most tumor T cells seemingly derive from lymph node, then expand in tumor.

TCRdb re-derived calls from the multiplex PCR reads in MiXCR, one entry per CDR3 protein. The repertoire holds 150,000 to 200,000 distinct CDR3 sequences, with more than 25% as singletons. The origin of this receptor is a female donor with breast cancer. Some clones in this sample may be carry-over from other donors' samples. The sample taken for sequencing was axillary lymph node tissue.

The CDR3 DNA is TGTGCCAGCACCGCAACTCACTTAGCTAACTATGGCTACACCTTC. Amino acid sequence: CASTATHLANYGYTF. This chain links TRBV6-5 with TRBJ1-2; D gene uncertain. The CDR3 sequence is 15 residues long. Per the germline V gene, CDR1 is MNHEY and CDR2 is SVGAGI. With 7 bases removed from V and 0 bases from J, the gap between germline ends came to 15 bases.